This T cell receptor (beta chain) was found in a study of blood T cells in healthy people across ages. Total RNA was isolated from each sample in quantities of at least 5.5 micrograms. The trim removed 6 bases at V and 4 bases at J, leaving 10 bases unmatched. The CDR3 length is 16 residues. This clonotype was recorded once. What it binds is unknown. PCR was performed a second time for 7 to 11 cycles using a sample-barcoded 5' primer and a J-beta primer mix. TCRdb independently ran MiXCR on the 5' RACE reads; one entry per CDR3 protein. Of over a million distinct CDR3 sequences in the sample, 35% to 45% were seen once. Study results and limitations: Unsorted PBMCs blocked a conclusive comparison of naive and antigen-experienced cells.

This chain links TRBV12-3 or TRBV12-4 with TRBJ1-5; 9 nucleotides align to TRBD1. Sequenced material: blood. The sequence derives from a woman between 18 and 29 years old in good health. CDR3 amino acids: CASSPSLTGGNQPQHF. The CDR3 region has the DNA TGTGCCAGCAGCCCTTCCCTGACAGGGGGTAATCAGCCCCAGCATTTT.